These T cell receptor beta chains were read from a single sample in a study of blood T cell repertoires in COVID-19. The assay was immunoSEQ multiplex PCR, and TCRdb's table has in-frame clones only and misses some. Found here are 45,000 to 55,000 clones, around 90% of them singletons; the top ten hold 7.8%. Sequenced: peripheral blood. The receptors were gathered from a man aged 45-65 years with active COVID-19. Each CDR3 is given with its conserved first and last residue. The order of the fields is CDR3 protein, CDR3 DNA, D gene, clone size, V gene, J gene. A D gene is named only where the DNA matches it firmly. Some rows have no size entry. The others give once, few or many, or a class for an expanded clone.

CATRGQGANTEAFF	TGTGCCACCAGGGGACAGGGGGCTAACACTGAAGCTTTCTTT	TRBD1	NA	TRBV24-1	TRBJ1-1
CASSLTGNNQPQHF	TGTGCCAGCAGCTTAACGGGAAACAATCAGCCCCAGCATTTT	NA	NA	TRBV7-2	TRBJ1-5
CASSYGSTQPQHF	TGTGCCAGCAGCTATGGTAGTACTCAGCCCCAGCATTTT	NA	few	TRBV5-4	TRBJ1-5
CASSLPGGSNQPQHF	TGTGCCAGCAGTTTACCGGGGGGAAGCAATCAGCCCCAGCATTTT	NA	NA	TRBV28	TRBJ1-5
CASSPRTGEPSYGYTF	TGTGCCAGCAGTCCCCGGACAGGGGAACCCTCCTATGGCTACACCTTC	TRBD1	NA	TRBV2	TRBJ1-2
CASSYRTGAANEKLFF	TGTGCCAGCAGCTACCGGACAGGGGCGGCTAATGAAAAACTGTTTTTT	TRBD1	once	TRBV5-6	TRBJ1-4
CASSPQGRETQYF	TGTGCCAGCAGTCCCCAGGGTAGAGAGACCCAGTACTTC	NA	NA	TRBV6-5	TRBJ2-5
CASSLAGSYEQYF	TGTGCCAGCAGCTTAGCGGGGTCCTACGAGCAGTACTTC	NA	NA	TRBV7-3	TRBJ2-7
CASSGTGGNQPQHF	TGTGCCAGCAGTGGGACAGGGGGCAATCAGCCCCAGCATTTT	TRBD1	few	TRBV2	TRBJ1-5
CASSRSGVKQYQPQHF	TGTGCCAGCAGTCGTTCAGGGGTAAAGCAGTATCAGCCCCAGCATTTT	NA	NA	TRBV28	TRBJ1-5
CASSRAGGYSGANVLTF	TGTGCCAGCTCCAGGGCTGGGGGGTACTCTGGGGCCAACGTCCTGACTTTC	NA	NA	TRBV28	TRBJ2-6
CSALPRGYTDTQYF	TGCAGCGCCCTACCACGGGGATACACAGATACGCAGTATTTT	NA	NA	TRBV29-1	TRBJ2-3
CASSFAGSSPLHF	TGTGCCAGCAGTTTCGCCGGGAGCTCACCCCTCCACTTT	NA	few	TRBV27	TRBJ1-6
CASRGGQILNYGYTF	TGTGCCAGCAGGGGGGGACAGATCCTTAACTATGGCTACACCTTC	TRBD1	NA	TRBV28	TRBJ1-2
CASSRPQKGVKFSGNTIYF	TGTGCCAGCAGTCGGCCGCAAAAGGGGGTAAAATTCTCTGGAAACACCATATATTTT	NA	NA	TRBV28	TRBJ1-3
CASGGFSPGANVLTF	TGTGCCTCGGGGGGTTTTTCGCCTGGGGCCAACGTCCTGACTTTC	TRBD2	once	TRBV19	TRBJ2-6
CASSLVRQETQYF	TGCGCCAGCAGCTTGGTCAGGCAAGAGACCCAGTACTTC	NA	NA	TRBV5-1	TRBJ2-5
CASSPGGYNTEAFF	TGTGCCAGCTCACCTGGGGGCTACAACACTGAAGCTTTCTTT	NA	once	TRBV18	TRBJ1-1
CASSPIKRVSGGAHEQYF	TGTGCCAGCAGTCCGATCAAGCGCGTTAGCGGGGGCGCCCACGAGCAGTACTTC	TRBD2	NA	TRBV27	TRBJ2-7
CASSQVWRGGRDEQYF	TGCGCCAGCAGCCAAGTTTGGCGGGGGGGCCGGGACGAGCAGTACTTC	TRBD2	NA	TRBV4-3	TRBJ2-7
CASSLLGVVNTEAFF	TGTGCCAGCAGCTTACTCGGGGTTGTGAACACTGAAGCTTTCTTT	NA	NA	TRBV7-8	TRBJ1-1
CAWSVPGGSSVTEAFF	TGTGCCTGGAGTGTCCCAGGGGGCAGTTCGGTCACTGAAGCTTTCTTT	TRBD1	NA	TRBV30	TRBJ1-1
CASSPIGQGDFYEQYF	TGTGCCAGCTCACCCATTGGACAGGGGGACTTCTACGAGCAGTACTTC	TRBD1	NA	TRBV18	TRBJ2-7
CASSDIGGNTEAFF	TGTGCCAGCAGTGATATCGGGGGGAACACTGAAGCTTTCTTT	NA	NA	TRBV2	TRBJ1-1
CASSRGQGNTGELFF	TGTGCCAGCAGCAGGGGACAGGGGAACACCGGGGAGCTGTTTTTT	NA	once	TRBV21-1	TRBJ2-2
CASSVEVAGNTEAFF	TGTGCCAGCAGCGTAGAGGTGGCAGGGAACACTGAAGCTTTCTTT	NA	NA	TRBV9	TRBJ1-1
CASSPRTGGAGELFF	TGTGCCAGCAGCCCAAGGACAGGGGGAGCCGGGGAGCTGTTTTTT	TRBD1	NA	TRBV11-2	TRBJ2-2